This T cell receptor (beta chain) was sequenced for a study of shared clonotypes between healthy human individuals. Study-level points and caveats: A small donor pool kept down the genetic and exposure-history diversity that was represented. Generally, naive subsets (rather than memory subsets) showed larger estimated richness. Despite large depth, sorted-subset datasets appeared incompletely sequenced. Naive CD4 clonotypes overlapped across a handful of donors at 4.5% to 5.5%.

Germline CDR1 is MNHEY and CDR2 is SMNVEV (reference sequence). The CDR3 totals 14 residues. The V and J ends lost 3 bases and 4 bases, in that order; junction bases with no gene match: 4. The naive CD8 fraction comprised CD45RO-negative cells positively selected for CCR7 and excluded terminally differentiated effector memory CD45RA+ cells. The protocol was immunoSEQ multiplex PCR, while the TCRdb copy is restricted to in-frame clones and leaves out a portion. The sample includes 450,000 to 700,000 clones, 95% to 96% of them seen just once. This clone appeared once. Its cognate antigen is unknown. This receptor was identified in a woman in her twenties or thirties in good health. Sequenced input: naive CD8+ T cells sorted from blood. The chain recombines TRBV27 with TRBJ2-7, with TRBD1 identical over 9 bases. The CDR3 reads CASSFLGQGYEQYF. The CDR3 bases are TGTGCCAGCAGTTTTTTGGGACAGGGTTACGAGCAGTACTTC.